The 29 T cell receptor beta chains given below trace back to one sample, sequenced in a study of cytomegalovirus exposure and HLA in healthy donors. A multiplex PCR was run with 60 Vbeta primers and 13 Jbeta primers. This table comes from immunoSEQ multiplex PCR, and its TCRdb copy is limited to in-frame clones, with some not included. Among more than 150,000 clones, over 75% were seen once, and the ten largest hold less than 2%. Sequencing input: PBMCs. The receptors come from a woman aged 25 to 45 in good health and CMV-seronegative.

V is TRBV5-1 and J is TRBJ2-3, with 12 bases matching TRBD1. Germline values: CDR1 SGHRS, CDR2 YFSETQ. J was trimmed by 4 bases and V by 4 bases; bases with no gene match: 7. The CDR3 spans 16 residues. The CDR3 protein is CASSLGTGGSSDTQYF. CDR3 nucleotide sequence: TGCGCCAGCAGCCTCGGGACAGGGGGCTCGTCAGATACGCAGTATTTT.

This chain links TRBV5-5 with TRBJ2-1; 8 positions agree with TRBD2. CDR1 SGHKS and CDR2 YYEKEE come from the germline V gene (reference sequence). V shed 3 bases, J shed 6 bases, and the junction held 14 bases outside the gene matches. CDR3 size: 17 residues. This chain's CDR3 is CASSWVAGLETSNEQFF. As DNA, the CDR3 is TGTGCCAGCAGCTGGGTAGCGGGGCTGGAAACGTCCAATGAGCAGTTCTTC.

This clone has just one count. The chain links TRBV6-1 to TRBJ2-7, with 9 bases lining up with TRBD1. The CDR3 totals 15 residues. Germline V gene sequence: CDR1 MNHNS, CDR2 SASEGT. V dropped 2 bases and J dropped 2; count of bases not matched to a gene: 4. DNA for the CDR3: TGTGCCAGCAGTGAACCGGACAGGGGAGCCTACGAGCAGTACTTC. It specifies CASSEPDRGAYEQYF.

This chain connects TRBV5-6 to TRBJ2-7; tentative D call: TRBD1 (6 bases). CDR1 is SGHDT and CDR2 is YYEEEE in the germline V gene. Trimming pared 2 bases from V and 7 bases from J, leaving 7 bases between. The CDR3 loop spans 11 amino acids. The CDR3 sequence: CASSLQGEQYF. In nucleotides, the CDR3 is TGTGCCAGCAGCTTACAGGGAGAGCAGTACTTC.

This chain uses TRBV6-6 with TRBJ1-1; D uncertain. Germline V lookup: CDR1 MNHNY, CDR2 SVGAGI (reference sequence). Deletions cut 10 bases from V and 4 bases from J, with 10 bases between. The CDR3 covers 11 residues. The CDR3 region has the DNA TGTGCCACCGACAAAGTCACTGAAGCTTTCTTT. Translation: CATDKVTEAFF.

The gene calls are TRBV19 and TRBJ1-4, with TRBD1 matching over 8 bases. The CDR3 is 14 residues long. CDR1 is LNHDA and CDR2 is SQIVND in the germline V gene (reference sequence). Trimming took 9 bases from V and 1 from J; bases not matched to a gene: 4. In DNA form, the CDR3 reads TGTGCCAGACAGGGGGGCTTAACTAATGAAAAACTGTTTTTT. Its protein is CARQGGLTNEKLFF.

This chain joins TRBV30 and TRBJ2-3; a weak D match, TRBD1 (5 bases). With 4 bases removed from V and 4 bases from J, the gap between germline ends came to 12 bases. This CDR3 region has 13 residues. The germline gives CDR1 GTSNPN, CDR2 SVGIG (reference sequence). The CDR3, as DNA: TGTGCCTGGAACCAGGGTTGGGCAGATACGCAGTATTTT. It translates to CAWNQGWADTQYF.

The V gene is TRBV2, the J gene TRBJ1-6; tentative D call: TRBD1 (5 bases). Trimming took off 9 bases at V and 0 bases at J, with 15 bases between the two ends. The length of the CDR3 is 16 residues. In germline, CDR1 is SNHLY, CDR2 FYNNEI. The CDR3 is CASSTERSSYNSPLHF. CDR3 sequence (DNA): TGTGCCAGTTCGACAGAGAGGAGCTCCTATAATTCACCCCTCCACTTT.

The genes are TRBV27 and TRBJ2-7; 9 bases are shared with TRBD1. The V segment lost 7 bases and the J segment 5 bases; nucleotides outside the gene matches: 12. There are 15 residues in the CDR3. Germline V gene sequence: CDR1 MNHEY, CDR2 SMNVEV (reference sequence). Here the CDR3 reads CASKSAGTGSHEQYF. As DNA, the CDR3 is TGTGCCAGCAAAAGCGCCGGGACAGGGTCCCACGAGCAGTACTTC.

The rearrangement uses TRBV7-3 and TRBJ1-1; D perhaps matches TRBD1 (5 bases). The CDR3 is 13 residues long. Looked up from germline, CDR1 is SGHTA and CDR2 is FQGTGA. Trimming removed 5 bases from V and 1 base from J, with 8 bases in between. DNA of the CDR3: TGTGCCAGCAGCATTACAGGGAACACTGAAGCTTTCTTT. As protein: CASSITGNTEAFF.

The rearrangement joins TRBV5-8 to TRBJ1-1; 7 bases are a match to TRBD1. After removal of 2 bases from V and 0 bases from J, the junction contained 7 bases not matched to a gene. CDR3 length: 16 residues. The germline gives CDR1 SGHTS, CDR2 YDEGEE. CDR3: CASSFSGTAMNTEAFF. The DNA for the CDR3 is TGTGCCAGCAGCTTCTCCGGGACAGCTATGAACACTGAAGCTTTCTTT. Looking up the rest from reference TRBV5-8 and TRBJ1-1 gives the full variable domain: EAGVTQSPTHLIKTRGQQATLRCSPISGHTSVYWYQQALGLGLQFLLWYDEGEERNRGNFPPRFSGRQFPNYSSELNVNALELEDSALYLCASSFSGTAMNTEAFFGQGTRLTVV.

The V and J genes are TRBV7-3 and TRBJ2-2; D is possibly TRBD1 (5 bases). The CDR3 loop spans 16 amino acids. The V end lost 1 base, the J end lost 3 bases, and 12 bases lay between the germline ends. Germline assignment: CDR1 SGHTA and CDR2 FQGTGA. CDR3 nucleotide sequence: TGTGCCAGCAGCTTAATTGGCAGGGCTTACACCGGGGAGCTGTTTTTT. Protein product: CASSLIGRAYTGELFF.

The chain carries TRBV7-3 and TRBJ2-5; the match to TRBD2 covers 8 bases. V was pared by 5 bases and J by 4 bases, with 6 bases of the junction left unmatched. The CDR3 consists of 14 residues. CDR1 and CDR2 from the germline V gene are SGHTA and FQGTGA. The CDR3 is CASSPGGAGETQYF. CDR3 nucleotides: TGTGCCAGCAGCCCCGGGGGGGCCGGAGAGACCCAGTACTTC.

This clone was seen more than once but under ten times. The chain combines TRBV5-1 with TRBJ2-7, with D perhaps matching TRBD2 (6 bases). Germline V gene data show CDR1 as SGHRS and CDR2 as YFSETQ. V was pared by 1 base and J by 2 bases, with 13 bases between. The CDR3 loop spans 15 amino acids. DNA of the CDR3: TGCGCCAGCAGCTTGACCGGGACTGCAACCTACGAGCAGTACTTC. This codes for CASSLTGTATYEQYF.

DNA of the CDR3: TGTGCCAGCATGTGGGACAGTAATCAGCCCCAGCATTTT. Encoded protein: CASMWDSNQPQHF. The V call is TRBV2, the J call TRBJ1-5; 7 nucleotides agree with TRBD1. Germline V gene data show CDR1 as SNHLY and CDR2 as FYNNEI. The CDR3 runs to 13 residues. Trimming took 7 bases from V and 4 from J; bases not matched to a gene: 4.

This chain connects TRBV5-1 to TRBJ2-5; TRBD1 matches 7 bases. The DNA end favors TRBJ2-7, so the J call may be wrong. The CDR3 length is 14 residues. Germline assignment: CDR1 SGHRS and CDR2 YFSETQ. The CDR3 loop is CASSRLQGTYEQYF. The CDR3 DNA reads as TGCGCCAGCAGCAGATTACAGGGGACCTACGAGCAGTACTTC.

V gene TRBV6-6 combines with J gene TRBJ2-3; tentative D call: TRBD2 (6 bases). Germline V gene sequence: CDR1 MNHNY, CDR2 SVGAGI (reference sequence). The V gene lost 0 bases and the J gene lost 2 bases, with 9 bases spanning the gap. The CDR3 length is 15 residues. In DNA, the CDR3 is TGTGCCAGCAGTTACTCGGAGGGCGTCACAGATACGCAGTATTTT. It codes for CASSYSEGVTDTQYF.

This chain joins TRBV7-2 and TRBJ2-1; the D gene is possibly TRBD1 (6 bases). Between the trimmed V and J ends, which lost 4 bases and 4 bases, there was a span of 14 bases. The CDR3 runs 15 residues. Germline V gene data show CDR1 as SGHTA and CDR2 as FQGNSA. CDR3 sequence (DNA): TGTGCCAGCAGCTCTCGACAGGACCCATACAATGAGCAGTTCTTC. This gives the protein CASSSRQDPYNEQFF.

This CDR3 is CASSFGRGNYLNSPLHF. The CDR3 region has the DNA TGTGCCAGCAGCTTTGGCAGGGGGAACTATCTTAATTCACCCCTCCACTTT. The chain is built from TRBV11-2 and TRBJ1-6; TRBD1 matches at 7 bases. The CDR3 runs 17 residues. Trimming took 3 bases from V and 6 from J; bases not matched to a gene: 11. Germline loops: CDR1 SGHAT, CDR2 FQNNGV.

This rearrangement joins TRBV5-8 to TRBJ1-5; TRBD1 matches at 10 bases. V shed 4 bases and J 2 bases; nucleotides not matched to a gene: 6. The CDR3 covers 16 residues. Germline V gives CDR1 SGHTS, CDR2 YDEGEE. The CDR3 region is CASSQRQGAGNQPQHF. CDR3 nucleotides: TGTGCCAGCAGCCAAAGACAGGGGGCTGGCAATCAGCCCCAGCATTTT. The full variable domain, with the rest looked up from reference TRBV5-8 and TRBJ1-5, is EAGVTQSPTHLIKTRGQQATLRCSPISGHTSVYWYQQALGLGLQFLLWYDEGEERNRGNFPPRFSGRQFPNYSSELNVNALELEDSALYLCASSQRQGAGNQPQHFGDGTRLSIL.

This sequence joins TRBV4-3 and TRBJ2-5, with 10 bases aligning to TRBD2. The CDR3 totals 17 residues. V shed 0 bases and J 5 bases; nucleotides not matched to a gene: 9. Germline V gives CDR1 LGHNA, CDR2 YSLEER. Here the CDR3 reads CASSQEPSGGGRETQYF. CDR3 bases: TGCGCCAGCAGCCAAGAGCCCAGCGGGGGGGGGCGGGAGACCCAGTACTTC.

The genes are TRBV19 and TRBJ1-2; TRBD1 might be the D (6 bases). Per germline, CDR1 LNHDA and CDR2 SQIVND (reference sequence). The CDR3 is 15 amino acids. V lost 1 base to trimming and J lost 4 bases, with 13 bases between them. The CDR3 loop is CASSIAGRGGYGYTF. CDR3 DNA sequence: TGTGCCAGTAGTATAGCCGGCAGGGGCGGCTATGGCTACACCTTC.

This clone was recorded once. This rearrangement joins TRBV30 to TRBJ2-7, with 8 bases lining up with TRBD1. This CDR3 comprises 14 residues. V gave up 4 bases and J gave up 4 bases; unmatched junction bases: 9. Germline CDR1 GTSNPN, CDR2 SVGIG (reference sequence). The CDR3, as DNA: TGTGCCTGGATTCCGGACAGGGTAGCTTACGAGCAGTACTTC. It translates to CAWIPDRVAYEQYF.

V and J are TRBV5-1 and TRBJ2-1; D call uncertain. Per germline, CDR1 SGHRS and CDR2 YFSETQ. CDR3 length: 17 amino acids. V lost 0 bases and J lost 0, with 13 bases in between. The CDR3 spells CASSLEAGLSSYNEQFF. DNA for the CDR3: TGCGCCAGCAGCTTGGAGGCAGGTTTAAGCTCCTACAATGAGCAGTTCTTC. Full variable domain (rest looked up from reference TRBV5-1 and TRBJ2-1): KAGVTQTPRYLIKTRGQQVTLSCSPISGHRSVSWYQQTPGQGLQFLFEYFSETQRNKGNFPGRFSGRQFSNSRSEMNVSTLELGDSALYLCASSLEAGLSSYNEQFFGPGTRLTVL.

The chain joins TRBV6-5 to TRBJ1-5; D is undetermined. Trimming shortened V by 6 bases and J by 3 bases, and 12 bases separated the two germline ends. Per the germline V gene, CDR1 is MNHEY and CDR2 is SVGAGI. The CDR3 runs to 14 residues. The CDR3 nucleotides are TGTGCCAGCAGATCGATCGGGAACAATCAGCCCCAGCATTTT. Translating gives CASRSIGNNQPQHF.

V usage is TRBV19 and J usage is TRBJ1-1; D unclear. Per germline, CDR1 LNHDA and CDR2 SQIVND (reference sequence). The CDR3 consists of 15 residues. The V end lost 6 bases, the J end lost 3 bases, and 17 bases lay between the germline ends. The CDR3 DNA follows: TGTGCCAGTAGGAGGTTGGGGAGTTTGGACACTGAAGCTTTCTTT. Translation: CASRRLGSLDTEAFF.

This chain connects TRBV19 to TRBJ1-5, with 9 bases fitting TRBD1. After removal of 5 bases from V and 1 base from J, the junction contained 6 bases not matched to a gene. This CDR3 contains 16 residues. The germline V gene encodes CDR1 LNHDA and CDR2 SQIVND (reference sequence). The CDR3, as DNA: TGTGCCAGTAGTCCCCAGGACAGGGGAAGCAATCAGCCCCAGCATTTT. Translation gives CASSPQDRGSNQPQHF.

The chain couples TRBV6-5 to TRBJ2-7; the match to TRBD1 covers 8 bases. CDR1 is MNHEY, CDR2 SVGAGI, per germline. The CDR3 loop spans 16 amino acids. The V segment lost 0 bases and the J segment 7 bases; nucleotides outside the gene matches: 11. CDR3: CASSYSGGQDLWEQYF. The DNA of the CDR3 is TGTGCCAGCAGTTACTCGGGGGGACAGGACTTGTGGGAGCAGTACTTC.

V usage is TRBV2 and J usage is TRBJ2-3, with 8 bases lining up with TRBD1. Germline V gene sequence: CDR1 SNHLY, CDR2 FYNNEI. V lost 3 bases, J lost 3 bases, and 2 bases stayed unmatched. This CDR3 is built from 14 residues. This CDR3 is CASSDRTGTDTQYF. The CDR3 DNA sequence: TGTGCCAGCAGTGACCGGACAGGGACAGATACGCAGTATTTT.